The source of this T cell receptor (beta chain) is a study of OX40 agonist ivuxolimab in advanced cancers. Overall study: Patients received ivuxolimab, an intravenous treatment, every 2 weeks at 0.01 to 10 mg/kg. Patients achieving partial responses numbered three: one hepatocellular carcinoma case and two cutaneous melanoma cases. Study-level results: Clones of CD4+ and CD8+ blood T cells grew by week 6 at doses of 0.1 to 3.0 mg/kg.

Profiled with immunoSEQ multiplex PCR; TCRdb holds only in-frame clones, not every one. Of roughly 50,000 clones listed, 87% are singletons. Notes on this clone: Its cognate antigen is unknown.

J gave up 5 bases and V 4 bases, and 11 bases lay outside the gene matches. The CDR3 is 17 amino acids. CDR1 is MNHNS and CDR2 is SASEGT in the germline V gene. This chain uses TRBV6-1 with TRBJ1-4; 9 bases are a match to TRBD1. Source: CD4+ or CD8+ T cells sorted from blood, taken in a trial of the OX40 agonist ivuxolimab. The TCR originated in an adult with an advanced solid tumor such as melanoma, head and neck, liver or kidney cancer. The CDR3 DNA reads TGTGCCAGCAGTGCGACGGACAGGGGCCGACCGAATGAAAAACTGTTTTTT. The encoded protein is CASSATDRGRPNEKLFF.